Listed below are T cell receptor beta chains from one sample, sequenced in a study of vaccination effects on CD4 cells after COVID-19. The protocol was immunoSEQ multiplex PCR, while the TCRdb copy is restricted to in-frame clones and leaves out a portion. The sample contains 40,000 to 45,000 clones, 76% of which appear only once. These receptors' targets are unknown. The specimen comprised CD4+ T cells from PBMCs cultured without peptide, sampled after COVID-19 vaccination. These TCRs come from a human donor who had a prior SARS-CoV-2 infection. Both conserved end residues are part of each CDR3. A D gene is named only where the DNA matches it firmly. Clone sizes are given selectively: once, few, many, or a class where the clone is expanded.

CDR3nt,CDR3aa,j_gene,abundance,v_gene,d_gene
TGCAGCGTTGGAAACGGGGAGACCCAGTACTTC,CSVGNGETQYF,TRBJ2-5,once,TRBV29-1,NA
TGTGGGACTAGCGGGAGGGCGAGGGTCGGGGAGCTGTTTTTT,CGTSGRARVGELFF,TRBJ2-2,few,TRBV30,TRBD2
TGTGCCAGCAGCCAATGGACAGCGTTGAACACTGAAGCTTTCTTT,CASSQWTALNTEAFF,TRBJ1-1,NA,TRBV3-1/TRBV3-2,NA
TGTGCCAGCAGCTTAGTTCCCCGGGGGGAGCAGTACTTC,CASSLVPRGEQYF,TRBJ2-7,NA,TRBV7-2,NA
TGTGCCAGCAGCCATAGCGGGAGGGGTTCCTACAATGAGCAGTTCTTC,CASSHSGRGSYNEQFF,TRBJ2-1,NA,TRBV7-9,TRBD2
TGTGCCAGCAGTCGAACAGGGGTCAATTCACCCCTCCACTTT,CASSRTGVNSPLHF,TRBJ1-6,NA,TRBV9,TRBD1
TGCGCCAGCAGCTTGGACGGGGGAAACTACGAGCAGTACTTC,CASSLDGGNYEQYF,TRBJ2-7,NA,TRBV5-1,NA
TGCGCCAGCAGCTTGGTAGCTAACACTGAAGCTTTCTTT,CASSLVANTEAFF,TRBJ1-1,few,TRBV5-1,NA
TGTGCCACCAGTGGCCCCGGGACAGAAAACATTCAGTACTTC,CATSGPGTENIQYF,TRBJ2-4,once,TRBV24-1,TRBD1
TGTGCCAGCAGCTTGGGGCCAAGGAGGGAGAAGGAGTACTTC,CASSLGPRREKEYF,TRBJ2-7,NA,TRBV5-5,NA
TGTGCCAGCATCGAAGTGGTGGGGCAGGGGAAAGAGACCCAGTACTTC,CASIEVVGQGKETQYF,TRBJ2-5,NA,TRBV7-8,NA
TGCGCCAGCAGTTTAGGGGCGGATGAGCAGTTCTTC,CASSLGADEQFF,TRBJ2-1,NA,TRBV5-1,NA
TGTGCCAGCAGCCAAGACAGGGTACCTTACAATGAGCAGTTCTTC,CASSQDRVPYNEQFF,TRBJ2-1,NA,TRBV4-2,NA
TGTCGTTGCTTCTCTAACTATGGCTACACCTTC,CRCFSNYGYTF,TRBJ1-2,once,TRBV20-1,NA
TGTGCCAGCAGCCAAGACCTAGCGGGGGGGTACAATGAGCAGTTCTTC,CASSQDLAGGYNEQFF,TRBJ2-1,NA,TRBV4-2,TRBD2
TGTGCCAGCAGTTACGTCGCGGGAGGTTACGAGCAGTACTTC,CASSYVAGGYEQYF,TRBJ2-7,NA,TRBV6-5,TRBD2
TGTGCCATCAGTGCTTCTAGCGGGGACACTTACAATGAGCAGTTCTTC,CAISASSGDTYNEQFF,TRBJ2-1,NA,TRBV10-3,TRBD2
TGTGCCATCCGGGGGACGGCCGCAGAGGGGGTCGGGGAAGCGGGGTATGGCTACACCTTC,CAIRGTAAEGVGEAGYGYTF,TRBJ1-2,once,TRBV10-3,NA
TGTGCCAGCAGCGTAAGGACCGGGGCATGGGAGCAGTTCTTC,CASSVRTGAWEQFF,TRBJ2-1,NA,TRBV5-4,NA
TGTGCCAGCAGTTTCCGGGACAGCCTTGGAGATACGCAGTATTTT,CASSFRDSLGDTQYF,TRBJ2-3,NA,TRBV6-6,TRBD1
TGTGCCAGTAGTAATGGGGAGGGGTGGGACAACTGGGCTTTCTTT,CASSNGEGWDNWAFF,TRBJ1-1,NA,TRBV19,NA
TGTGCCAGCGGAACAGTCCTCGATCAGCCCCAGCATTTT,CASGTVLDQPQHF,TRBJ1-5,few,TRBV2,NA
TGTGCCAGCAGCTTTACACGGACTAATGAAAAACTGTTTTTT,CASSFTRTNEKLFF,TRBJ1-4,NA,TRBV11-2,NA
TGTGCCAGCTCACCGTCCAGGGGCGAGAACACTGAAGCTTTCTTT,CASSPSRGENTEAFF,TRBJ1-1,NA,TRBV18,NA
TGTGCCAGCAGTGAAAGCACAGGGTTCATCTACGAGCAGTACTTC,CASSESTGFIYEQYF,TRBJ2-7,NA,TRBV2,NA
TGTGCCAGCAGTTTGCTGCGTAACACCATATATTTT,CASSLLRNTIYF,TRBJ1-3,few,TRBV12-3/TRBV12-4,NA
TGCGCCAGCAGCCAAGGTACTGTAGGGGGCTGGTACGAGCAGTACTTC,CASSQGTVGGWYEQYF,TRBJ2-7,once,TRBV4-3,TRBD1
TGTGCCAGCAGTTACGGTCTTGTGGACATTCAGTACTTC,CASSYGLVDIQYF,TRBJ2-4,once,TRBV6-2/TRBV6-3,NA
TGTGCCACCGAGGGAGGAGGTGGCTACACCTTC,CATEGGGGYTF,TRBJ1-2,NA,TRBV6-5,NA
TGTGCCAGCAGCCGCACTCGTCTGAGCGGGGACCAGTACTTC,CASSRTRLSGDQYF,TRBJ2-5,NA,TRBV7-8,TRBD2
TGTGCCAGCAGCCAAGAGAGGGGTGGCTCCTACGAGCAGTACTTC,CASSQERGGSYEQYF,TRBJ2-7,NA,TRBV14,NA
TGTGCCAGTAGTACTAGCACAGATACGCAGTATTTT,CASSTSTDTQYF,TRBJ2-3,NA,TRBV19,NA
TGTGCTAGTGGTTCAGAAAGGGTCCAGCCCCAGCATTTT,CASGSERVQPQHF,TRBJ1-5,NA,TRBV12-5,NA
TGTGCCAGCAGTTTAGATAGGGCTGATGAGCAGTTCTTC,CASSLDRADEQFF,TRBJ2-1,NA,TRBV27,NA
TGTGCCAGCAGTGAAAATAGGGGTTCCTACGAGCAGTACTTC,CASSENRGSYEQYF,TRBJ2-7,NA,TRBV6-1,NA
TGTGCCAGCAGCCTGAGGACTAGCGGGATTTACGAGCAGTACTTC,CASSLRTSGIYEQYF,TRBJ2-7,NA,TRBV7-2,TRBD2
TGTGCCAGCTCACCAAGTAGGGCGGAAGGGGAAAAACTGTTTTTT,CASSPSRAEGEKLFF,TRBJ1-4,few,TRBV18,NA
TGTGCCAGCAGCGCAACAGGGGCCAGCTATGGCTACACCTTC,CASSATGASYGYTF,TRBJ1-2,NA,TRBV6-4,TRBD1
TGTGCCAGTAGTTCAAATAACTTGAACACTGAAGCTTTCTTT,CASSSNNLNTEAFF,TRBJ1-1,NA,TRBV19,NA
TGCGCCAGCAGCCAAGATCCGACGGAGTCCTACGAGCAGTACTTC,CASSQDPTESYEQYF,TRBJ2-7,NA,TRBV4-3,NA
TGTGCCAGCAGAGGACAGGGGGCTGGTTACGAGCAGTACTTC,CASRGQGAGYEQYF,TRBJ2-7,few,TRBV6-5,TRBD1
TGTGCCAGCAGTCAAGAGACTAGCGGGGGTTACAATGAGCAGTTCTTC,CASSQETSGGYNEQFF,TRBJ2-1,NA,TRBV4-2,TRBD2
TGTGCCAGCACTCCACGCGAGGGTTCTAACTATGGCTACACCTTC,CASTPREGSNYGYTF,TRBJ1-2,NA,TRBV5-8,NA
TGTGCCAGCAGCCAGTATATCCCCAGGGAGACTAGCGGGAGGGACTACACCGGGGAGCTGTTTTTT,CASSQYIPRETSGRDYTGELFF,TRBJ2-2,NA,TRBV13,TRBD2
TGTGCCAGCAGCCAAGTAGGCTACGAGCAGTACTTC,CASSQVGYEQYF,TRBJ2-7,few,TRBV4-2,NA
TGTGCCAACAGTGCGACGGGAGGGCCCCAAGAGACCCAGTACTTC,CANSATGGPQETQYF,TRBJ2-5,NA,TRBV6-4,TRBD2
TGTGCCAGCGGGATATACTTGGGGTCCACTGAAGCTTTCTTT,CASGIYLGSTEAFF,TRBJ1-1,NA,TRBV6-5,NA
TGTGCTAGCAGCAGGGACAGTAACACTGAAGCTTTCTTT,CASSRDSNTEAFF,TRBJ1-1,NA,TRBV7-7,TRBD1
TGTGCCAGCAGCTTAGGGCCCGGCGGGAATACGCAGTATTTT,CASSLGPGGNTQYF,TRBJ2-3,NA,TRBV7-9,NA
TGTGCCACCAGATTCCACGGCACAGATACGCAGTATTTT,CATRFHGTDTQYF,TRBJ2-3,NA,TRBV3-1/TRBV3-2,NA
TGTGCCAGTATCGGACTAGGGTTCTATGGCTACACCTTC,CASIGLGFYGYTF,TRBJ1-2,NA,TRBV19,NA
TGTGCCAGCAGCCAAGATATAGGACAGGGAAGGGATGGCTACACCTTC,CASSQDIGQGRDGYTF,TRBJ1-2,NA,TRBV4-2,TRBD1
TGTGCCAGCAGCCGGGGGACAGGTCAGCCCCAGCATTTT,CASSRGTGQPQHF,TRBJ1-5,NA,TRBV5-6,TRBD1
TGCGCCAGCAGCCAAGTTTCGGTCGGCTACACTGAAGCTTTCTTT,CASSQVSVGYTEAFF,TRBJ1-1,NA,TRBV4-1,NA
TGCGCCAGCAGCTTGGCCGGGCATGTGGACGGCCCGAATTCACCCCTCCACTTT,CASSLAGHVDGPNSPLHF,TRBJ1-6,NA,TRBV5-1,NA
TGTGCCAGTCATGACGGTTACAATGAGCAGTTCTTC,CASHDGYNEQFF,TRBJ2-1,NA,TRBV19,NA
TGTGCCAGCAGCTTAGTTTTTTGGGGGGGATCGGGCAATGAGCAGTTCTTC,CASSLVFWGGSGNEQFF,TRBJ2-1,NA,TRBV7-2,TRBD2
TGTGCCAGCAGCTTTTGGGGCCCAGAGACCCAGTACTTC,CASSFWGPETQYF,TRBJ2-5,NA,TRBV5-5,NA
TGCGCCAGCAGCGGATCCGGGACTAGCGGGAGATGGGCAGATACGCAGTATTTT,CASSGSGTSGRWADTQYF,TRBJ2-3,NA,TRBV5-1,TRBD2
TGTGCCAGCAGCCAAATGGGACAGAGTGAAGCTTTCTTT,CASSQMGQSEAFF,TRBJ1-1,once,TRBV14,TRBD1